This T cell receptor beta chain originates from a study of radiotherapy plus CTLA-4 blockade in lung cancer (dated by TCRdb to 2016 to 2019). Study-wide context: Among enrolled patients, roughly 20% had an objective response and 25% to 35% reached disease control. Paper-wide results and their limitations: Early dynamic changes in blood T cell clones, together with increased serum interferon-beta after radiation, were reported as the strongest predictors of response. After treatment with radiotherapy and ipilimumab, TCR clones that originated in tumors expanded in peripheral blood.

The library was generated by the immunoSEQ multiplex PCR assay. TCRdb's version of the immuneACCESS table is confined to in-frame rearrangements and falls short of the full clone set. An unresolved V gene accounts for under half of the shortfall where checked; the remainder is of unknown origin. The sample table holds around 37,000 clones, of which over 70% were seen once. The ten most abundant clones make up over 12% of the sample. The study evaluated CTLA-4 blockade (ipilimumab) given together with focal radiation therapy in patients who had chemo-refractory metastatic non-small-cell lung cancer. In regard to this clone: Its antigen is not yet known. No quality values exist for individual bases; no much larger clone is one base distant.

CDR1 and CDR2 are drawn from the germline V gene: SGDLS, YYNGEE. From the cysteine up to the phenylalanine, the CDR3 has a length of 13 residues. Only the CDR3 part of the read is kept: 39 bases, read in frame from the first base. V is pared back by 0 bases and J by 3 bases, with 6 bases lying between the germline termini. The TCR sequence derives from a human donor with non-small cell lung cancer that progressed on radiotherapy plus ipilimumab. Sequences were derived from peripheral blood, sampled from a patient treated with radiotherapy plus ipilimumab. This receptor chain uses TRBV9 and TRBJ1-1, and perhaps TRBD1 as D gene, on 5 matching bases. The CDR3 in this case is CASSVGGDTEAFF. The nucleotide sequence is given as TGTGCCAGCAGCGTAGGGGGGGACACTGAAGCTTTCTTT.